The next 14 T cell receptor beta chains were all read from a single sample in a study of shared clonotypes between healthy human individuals. Produced via immunoSEQ multiplex PCR; TCRdb's table is partial and in-frame only. The data show fewer than 2.5 million clones, with over 85% seen just once and 0.36% held by the top ten. Sequenced: naive CD4+ T cells from PBMCs. Subset in this sample: CD45RA+ positively selected. The receptors derive from a man aged 18 to 30 in good health. Some clones in this sample may be carry-over from other donors' samples.

The chain uses TRBV5-1 and TRBJ1-1; 12 bases line up with TRBD1. The CDR3 totals 14 residues. V gave up 5 bases and J gave up 6 bases; unmatched junction bases: 5. CDR1 is SGHRS and CDR2 is YFSETQ in the germline V gene. CDR3 nucleotides: TGCGCCAGCAGTCAAGGGACAGGGGGCTCTGAAGCTTTCTTT. As protein: CASSQGTGGSEAFF.

V and J are TRBV28 and TRBJ1-2; D is ambiguous. Germline V gene lookup returns CDR1 MDHEN and CDR2 SYDVKM. The CDR3 sequence is 16 residues long. Trimming removed 6 bases from V and 0 bases from J, with 17 bases in between. The CDR3 sequence: CASRRSPRSSNYGYTF. The DNA of the CDR3 is TGTGCCAGCAGGCGATCCCCACGGAGTTCTAACTATGGCTACACCTTC.

This chain connects TRBV29-1 to TRBJ2-5; TRBD2 aligns across 11 bases. The end of the DNA is better explained by TRBJ2-7, so the J call may be wrong. The CDR3 sequence is 16 residues long. Germline V lookup: CDR1 SQVTM, CDR2 ANQGSEA. The CDR3 sequence is CSVAGSLAGGPYEQYF. The DNA of the CDR3 is TGCAGCGTGGCGGGATCTCTAGCGGGAGGCCCCTACGAGCAGTACTTC.

J is TRBJ1-6 and V is TRBV9; D is perhaps TRBD1 (6 bases). This CDR3 region has 16 residues. Germline CDR1 is SGDLS and CDR2 is YYNGEE. The V end was cut by 4 bases, the J end by 7 bases, with 18 bases between. The CDR3: CASSPTTGTNNSPLHF. CDR3 in DNA: TGTGCCAGCAGCCCAACGACCGGGACAAACAATTCACCCCTCCACTTT.

The gene calls are TRBV6-6 and TRBJ2-5; either TRBD1 or TRBD2 may supply D (5 bases each). This CDR3 has 13 residues. V dropped 7 bases and J dropped 6 bases, with 15 bases sitting between them. The V gene's germline CDR1 is MNHNY and CDR2 SVGAGI (reference sequence). CDR3 sequence: CASTPQGRKTQYF. For the CDR3, the DNA is TGTGCCAGCACCCCCCAGGGACGGAAGACCCAGTACTTC.

This clone was counted a single time. The chain recombines TRBV5-1 with TRBJ2-5; D possibly corresponds to TRBD1 (6 bases). This CDR3 is 16 amino acids long. Germline V gene sequence: CDR1 SGHRS, CDR2 YFSETQ. Trimming pared 0 bases from V and 1 base from J, leaving 13 bases between. The CDR3 DNA is TGCGCCAGCAGCTTGGGTGGGGGCCAGGCCCAAGAGACCCAGTACTTC. This translates into CASSLGGGQAQETQYF. The full variable domain, in which reference TRBV5-1 and TRBJ2-5 provide the parts outside the CDR3, is KAGVTQTPRYLIKTRGQQVTLSCSPISGHRSVSWYQQTPGQGLQFLFEYFSETQRNKGNFPGRFSGRQFSNSRSEMNVSTLELGDSALYLCASSLGGGQAQETQYFGPGTRLLVL.

This clone was observed once. This chain uses TRBV6-5 with TRBJ2-7; D call uncertain. In germline, CDR1 is MNHEY, CDR2 SVGAGI. Trimming removed 2 bases at V and 2 bases at J, with 16 bases between. This CDR3 is 16 amino acids long. The CDR3 reads CASSYNFQTVTYEQYF. CDR3 bases: TGTGCCAGCAGTTACAATTTTCAGACTGTCACCTACGAGCAGTACTTC.

V gene TRBV18 combines with J gene TRBJ2-5, with 7 positions matching TRBD1. Germline V gene sequence: CDR1 KGHSH, CDR2 LQKENI. The V and J ends lost 3 bases and 3 bases, in that order; junction bases with no gene match: 1. This CDR3 has 13 amino acids. The CDR3 spells CASSPQGEETQYF. The CDR3 nucleotides are TGTGCCAGCTCACCCCAGGGGGAAGAGACCCAGTACTTC.

As concerns this clone: The sample carries other DNA sequences with the same CDR3. The chain couples TRBV20-1 to TRBJ2-3; the D is unclear. This CDR3 is 11 amino acids long. Germline CDR1 reads DFQATT; CDR2 reads SNEGSKA (reference sequence). Trimming removed 3 bases from V and 6 bases from J, with 7 bases in between. Here the CDR3 reads CSASLKDTQYF. For the CDR3, the DNA is TGCAGTGCTAGTCTGAAGGATACGCAGTATTTT.

As regards this clone: This specimen includes other DNA sequences encoding the same CDR3. The rearrangement links TRBV10-3 to TRBJ1-5; 10 bases fit TRBD1. CDR3 length equals 13 residues. Germline loops: CDR1 ENHRY, CDR2 SYGVKD. J was trimmed by 5 bases and V by 6 bases; bases with no gene match: 1. The CDR3 loop is CAISGTGDQPQHF. The CDR3 coding sequence is TGTGCCATCAGCGGGACAGGGGATCAGCCCCAGCATTTT.

J is TRBJ2-2 and V is TRBV15; TRBD1 agrees at 7 bases. Germline loops: CDR1 LNHNV, CDR2 YYDKDF (reference sequence). V trimming: 5 bases; J trimming: 1 base; junction bases outside the gene matches: 7. This CDR3 spans 16 amino acids. The CDR3 spells CATSPRQGGNTGELFF. The CDR3 nucleotides read TGTGCCACCAGCCCACGACAGGGCGGGAACACCGGGGAGCTGTTTTTT. The full variable domain, with the rest looked up from reference TRBV15 and TRBJ2-2, is DAMVIQNPRYQVTQFGKPVTLSCSQTLNHNVMYWYQQKSSQAPKLLFHYYDKDFNNEADTPDNFQSRRPNTSFCFLDIRSPGLGDTAMYLCATSPRQGGNTGELFFGEGSRLTVL.

To note about this clone: One end of the junction is discordant with germline, which a read error may explain. The V and J genes are TRBV7-9 and TRBJ1-2, with D unclear. CDR3 length equals 11 residues. In germline, CDR1 is SEHNR, CDR2 FQNEAQ (reference sequence). The CDR3 coding sequence is TGTGCCAGCACCTTACAAACCGTGGCCAACTTC. Translating gives CASTLQTVANF.

The chain combines TRBV5-4 with TRBJ1-2, with TRBD1 matching over 11 bases. V was pared by 3 bases and J by 6 bases, with 10 bases of the junction left unmatched. The CDR3 consists of 16 residues. The germline gives CDR1 SGHNT, CDR2 YYREEE (reference sequence). The CDR3 bases are TGTGCCAGCAGCTCAATGCCGGGACAGGGGGAACATGGCTACACCTTC. It translates to CASSSMPGQGEHGYTF. The variable domain in full, completed from reference TRBV5-4 and TRBJ1-2, reads ETGVTQSPTHLIKTRGQQVTLRCSSQSGHNTVSWYQQALGQGPQFIFQYYREEENGRGNFPPRFSGLQFPNYSSELNVNALELDDSALYLCASSSMPGQGEHGYTFGSGTRLTVV.

This clone was observed a handful of times. This CDR3 reads CASTRDYTDTQYF. In nucleotides, the CDR3 is TGTGCCAGCACTCGGGACTACACAGATACGCAGTATTTT. The rearrangement uses TRBV7-9 and TRBJ2-3; TRBD2 matches at 7 bases. The germline gives CDR1 SEHNR, CDR2 FQNEAQ (reference sequence). After removal of 7 bases from V and 2 bases from J, the junction contained 3 bases not matched to a gene. The CDR3 is made up of 13 amino acids.